Presented here are 9 T cell receptor beta chains from one specimen sequenced in a study of cytomegalovirus exposure and HLA in healthy donors. Amplification used 60 Vbeta primers and 13 Jbeta primers. The table came from immunoSEQ multiplex PCR; TCRdb's copy has only in-frame clones and leaves some out. The data contain about 130,000 clones, about 80% of them seen just once; the ten biggest clones take up about 2.2%. The sequenced sample was PBMCs. These receptors originate from a young man in good health and CMV-seronegative.

This chain connects TRBV5-1 to TRBJ1-1, with D hard to call. Germline V gene lookup returns CDR1 SGHRS and CDR2 YFSETQ. CDR3 length: 15 amino acids. V gave up 0 bases and J gave up 4 bases, with 13 bases separating them. The CDR3 sequence is CASSLEVLGGTEAFF. In DNA form, the CDR3 reads TGCGCCAGCAGCTTGGAGGTCTTAGGAGGCACTGAAGCTTTCTTT.

This clone came up once. The chain has TRBV6-5 and TRBJ2-7, with 7 bases matching TRBD2. This CDR3 comprises 15 residues. The germline V gene has CDR1 MNHEY and CDR2 SVGAGI. Trimming took 0 bases from V and 2 from J; bases not matched to a gene: 4. The CDR3 loop reads CASSYSASGTYEQYF. The DNA of the CDR3 is TGTGCCAGCAGTTACTCAGCTAGCGGAACCTACGAGCAGTACTTC.

V is TRBV4-3 and J is TRBJ1-1, with D possibly TRBD1 on 6 matching bases. Germline V gives CDR1 LGHNA, CDR2 YSLEER. Trimming stripped 5 bases from V and 5 bases from J, with 12 bases between. The CDR3 totals 13 residues. CDR3 DNA sequence: TGCGCCAGCAGCAGAGGGGGGGGGACTGAAGCTTTCTTT. Residues: CASSRGGGTEAFF.

The sample holds one count of this clone. V usage is TRBV19 and J usage is TRBJ1-2, with 7 bases fitting TRBD1. The CDR3 is made up of 15 amino acids. Looked up from germline, CDR1 is LNHDA and CDR2 is SQIVND (reference sequence). V lost 7 bases to trimming and J lost 0 bases; unmatched junction nucleotides: 8. CDR3 sequence reads: CASKRDSTTNYGYTF. In nucleotides, the CDR3 is TGTGCCAGTAAACGGGACAGCACCACTAACTATGGCTACACCTTC. Variable domain in full (rest from reference TRBV19 and TRBJ1-2): DGGITQSPKYLFRKEGQNVTLSCEQNLNHDAMYWYRQDPGQGLRLIYYSQIVNDFQKGDIAEGYSVSREKKESFPLTVTSAQKNPTAFYLCASKRDSTTNYGYTFGSGTRLTVV.

The V gene is TRBV15, the J gene TRBJ1-5; D is unresolved. Trimming took 0 bases from V and 10 from J, leaving 10 bases between them. The CDR3 consists of 13 residues. CDR1 is LNHNV and CDR2 is YYDKDF in the germline V gene (reference sequence). CDR3 protein: CATSRDLGEPQHF. The CDR3 bases are TGTGCCACCAGCAGAGATCTCGGTGAACCCCAGCATTTT.

This rearrangement joins TRBV6-1 to TRBJ2-5; the D gene is possibly TRBD1 (5 bases). V lost 7 bases to trimming and J lost 2 bases, with 5 bases between them. Germline lookup yields CDR1 MNHNS and CDR2 SASEGT. There are 11 residues in the CDR3. CDR3 in amino acids: CASTGQETQYF. The CDR3 DNA sequence: TGTGCCAGCACAGGGCAAGAGACCCAGTACTTC.

This clone appeared once. The V and J genes are TRBV7-9 and TRBJ2-1; TRBD2 matches at 13 bases. The CDR3 has 14 residues. The V gene's germline CDR1 is SEHNR and CDR2 FQNEAQ (reference sequence). V trimming: 8 bases; J trimming: 8 bases; junction bases outside the gene matches: 6. As DNA, the CDR3 is TGTGCCAGCGGGGGACTAGCGGGAACCTATGAGCAGTTCTTC. This codes for CASGGLAGTYEQFF. The whole variable domain, filled in from reference TRBV7-9 and TRBJ2-1, reads DTGVSQNPRHKITKRGQNVTFRCDPISEHNRLYWYRQTLGQGPEFLTYFQNEAQLEKSRLLSDRFSAERPKGSFSTLEIQRTEQGDSAMYLCASGGLAGTYEQFFGPGTRLTVL.

This clone showed up just a few times. V gene TRBV29-1 combines with J gene TRBJ1-1, with a tentative D call TRBD1 (5 bases). CDR1 and CDR2 from the germline V gene are SQVTM and ANQGSEA. The V end lost 6 bases, the J end lost 3 bases, and 14 bases lay between the germline ends. CDR3 length: 13 amino acids. The CDR3: CSVARVVDTEAFF. The CDR3 bases are TGCAGCGTCGCCAGGGTTGTAGACACTGAAGCTTTCTTT.

The chain joins TRBV5-6 to TRBJ2-1; 12 positions match TRBD2. Losses at the gene ends were 3 bases for V and 4 bases for J; bases not matched to a gene: 2. Germline assignment: CDR1 SGHDT and CDR2 YYEEEE. CDR3 length: 15 residues. The CDR3 coding sequence is TGTGCCAGCAGCTCACTAGCGGGAGGTTACAATGAGCAGTTCTTC. The encoded protein is CASSSLAGGYNEQFF.